The clone carrying this TCR beta chain appeared a single time. No antigen is known for it. This entry belongs to a study of T cell repertoires in cytomegalovirus infection. Findings and limits, study-wide: The response measured ex vivo was dominated by TCR beta clonotypes (HLA-C-restricted and CMV-specific).

V was pared by 0 bases and J by 1 base, with 7 bases between. Per the germline V gene, CDR1 is SGHRS and CDR2 is YFSETQ. This CDR3 is 14 amino acids long. TCRdb re-called the reads through MiXCR, storing one row per CDR3 protein. Of approximately 500,000 distinct CDR3 sequences in the sample, roughly 10% were seen once. This chain uses TRBV5-1 with TRBJ1-1, with D unresolved. This clonotype originated in a human donor in good health (CMV status not recorded). Some clones in this sample may be carry-over from other donors' samples. Sequencing used PBMCs. CDR3 coding DNA: TGCGCCAGCAGCTTGGCCAGCTGGAACACTGAAGCTTTCTTT. It yields the protein CASSLASWNTEAFF.